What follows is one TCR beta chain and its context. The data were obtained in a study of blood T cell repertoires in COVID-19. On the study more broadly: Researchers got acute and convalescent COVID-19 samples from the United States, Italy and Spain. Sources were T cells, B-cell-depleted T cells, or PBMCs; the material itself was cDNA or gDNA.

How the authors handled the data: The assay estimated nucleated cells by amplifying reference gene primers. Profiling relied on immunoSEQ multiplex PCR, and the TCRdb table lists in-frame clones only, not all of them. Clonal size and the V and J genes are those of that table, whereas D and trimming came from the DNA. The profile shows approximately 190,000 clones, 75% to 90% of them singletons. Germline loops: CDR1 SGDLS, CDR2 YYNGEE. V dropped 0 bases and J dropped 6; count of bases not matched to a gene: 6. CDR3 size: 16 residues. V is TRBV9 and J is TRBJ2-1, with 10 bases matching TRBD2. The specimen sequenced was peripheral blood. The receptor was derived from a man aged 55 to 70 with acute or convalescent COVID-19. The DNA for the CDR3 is TGTGCCAGCAGCGTAGTCAGCGGGGGGGCTCGCAATGAGCAGTTCTTC. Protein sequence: CASSVVSGGARNEQFF.